This TCR beta chain comes out of a study of cytomegalovirus exposure and HLA in healthy donors. Across the whole study: The roughly 120 validation repertoires were reported in a later analysis to have been generated on the same platform as the roughly 720 first-cohort repertoires.

Using immunoSEQ multiplex PCR, the repertoire was profiled, and TCRdb retains in-frame clones only, with some absent. The sample has some 170,000 clones; approximately 89% are singletons. The length of the CDR3 is 13 residues. Germline V CDR1 and CDR2: MGHRA, YSYEKL. Trimming pared 5 bases from V and 3 bases from J, leaving 11 bases between. With regard to this clone: Its antigen is as yet unknown.

General study findings and limits: Cytomegalovirus-associated TCR beta chains were listed, numbering more than 150. Researchers reported that three CMV-associated chains were confirmed in vitro as CMV antigen-specific.

Separate from the approximately 670-subject first cohort, the roughly 120-subject validation cohort was the one that the donors belonged to. The sequenced sample was PBMCs. This chain links TRBV4-1 with TRBJ2-7; TRBD1 might be the D (5 bases). The TCR sequence derives from a man between 18 and 29 years old in good health and CMV-seropositive. The CDR3 here is CASSKQEFYEQYF. CDR3 in DNA: TGCGCCAGCAGCAAACAGGAATTCTACGAGCAGTACTTC.